This entry lists 20 T cell receptor beta chains sequenced from one sample in a study of blood T cell repertoires in COVID-19. Only in-frame clones appear in the TCRdb table, and some are missing; sequencing was by immunoSEQ multiplex PCR. In the table there are 100,000 to 150,000 clones, 80% to 90% of which are singletons. Input material: peripheral blood. These TCRs come from a man between 60 and 75 years old with COVID-19, enrolled during active disease.

In this sample, this clone turned up once. V and J are TRBV5-1 and TRBJ1-6; 8 nucleotides match TRBD1. The CDR3 is made up of 18 amino acids. The ends lost 0 bases at V and 5 bases at J; junction bases unmatched: 10. The germline V gene encodes CDR1 SGHRS and CDR2 YFSETQ. CDR3 in amino acids: CASSLARAGGSHNSPLHF. The CDR3 DNA follows: TGCGCCAGCAGCTTGGCCCGGGCAGGGGGCAGTCATAATTCACCCCTCCACTTT.

This clone has just one count. The chain recombines TRBV9 with TRBJ2-2; D call uncertain. Germline V gene data show CDR1 as SGDLS and CDR2 as YYNGEE. The V gene lost 2 bases and the J gene lost 8 bases, with 10 bases spanning the gap. There are 13 residues in the CDR3. CDR3: CASSVPVAGELFF. CDR3 nucleotides: TGTGCCAGCAGCGTTCCGGTCGCTGGGGAGCTGTTTTTT.

The gene calls are TRBV19 and TRBJ2-3, with 10 bases that match TRBD1. Germline CDR1 LNHDA, CDR2 SQIVND (reference sequence). This CDR3 has 17 amino acids. The J segment lost 1 base and the V segment lost 4 bases, leaving 8 bases of the junction unmatched. The CDR3 bases are TGTGCCAGTAGTAAATCACCCGGGACAGGGGGCACAGATACGCAGTATTTT. It yields the protein CASSKSPGTGGTDTQYF. Filled out from reference TRBV19 and TRBJ2-3, the complete variable domain reads DGGITQSPKYLFRKEGQNVTLSCEQNLNHDAMYWYRQDPGQGLRLIYYSQIVNDFQKGDIAEGYSVSREKKESFPLTVTSAQKNPTAFYLCASSKSPGTGGTDTQYFGPGTRLTVL.

The gene calls are TRBV27 and TRBJ1-1, with D perhaps matching TRBD1 (6 bases). This CDR3 is built from 15 residues. Germline CDR1 MNHEY, CDR2 SMNVEV (reference sequence). The ends were cut back, 5 bases at V and 3 bases at J, with 16 bases in the middle. CDR3 coding DNA: TGTGCCAGCAGTACCCCCCGGGGGGCCTACACTGAAGCTTTCTTT. Its translation: CASSTPRGAYTEAFF.

The chain employs TRBV6-5 and TRBJ1-2; D may be TRBD1 (6 bases). The V and J ends lost 7 bases and 7 bases respectively, with 22 bases between them. The CDR3 is 15 residues long. CDR1 and CDR2 from the germline V gene are MNHEY and SVGAGI. The CDR3 loop reads CASNKLGGHGSGYTF. CDR3 in DNA: TGTGCCAGCAATAAATTAGGGGGACATGGTTCTGGCTACACCTTC.

This chain links TRBV24-1 with TRBJ2-3, with 10 positions matching TRBD1. There are 17 residues in the CDR3. V dropped 3 bases and J dropped 4; count of bases not matched to a gene: 9. From germline, CDR1 is KGHDR and CDR2 SFDVKD. The CDR3 sequence: CATSDTMTGGEADTQYF. The CDR3 DNA reads TGTGCCACCAGTGATACAATGACAGGGGGCGAAGCAGATACGCAGTATTTT.

The chain employs TRBV18 and TRBJ1-3, with 10 positions matching TRBD1. Germline values: CDR1 KGHSH, CDR2 LQKENI. CDR3 length: 15 amino acids. V lost 3 bases, J lost 4 bases, and 3 bases stayed unmatched. The DNA of the CDR3 is TGTGCCAGCTCACCTCGACAGGGGGCAGGAAACACCATATATTTT. Translation gives CASSPRQGAGNTIYF.

CDR3 bases: TGTGCCAGCAGCGTAGGTACAGGGAGCTCCTACAATGAGCAGTTCTTC. Translated, it gives CASSVGTGSSYNEQFF. The chain recombines TRBV9 with TRBJ2-1, with D tentatively TRBD1 (6 bases). The V gene lost 0 bases and the J gene lost 0 bases, with 10 bases spanning the gap. Germline CDR1 is SGDLS and CDR2 is YYNGEE. The length of the CDR3 is 16 residues.

The V call is TRBV10-3, the J call TRBJ1-5, with TRBD1 as a possible D gene (5 bases). V lost 7 bases and J 6 bases, leaving 13 bases between the germline ends. CDR3 length equals 13 residues. CDR1 and CDR2 from the germline V gene are ENHRY and SYGVKD. CDR3 residues: CAIMAGMFQPQHF. The CDR3 coding sequence is TGTGCCATCATGGCAGGGATGTTTCAGCCCCAGCATTTT.

The CDR3 nucleotides read TGTGCCAGCAGCTTGGGTGACAGGGGCACCCAGTACTTC. Its translation is CASSLGDRGTQYF. This sequence joins TRBV5-5 and TRBJ2-5; 8 nucleotides match TRBD1. CDR3 length: 13 residues. J lost 8 bases, V lost 0 bases, and 3 bases had no gene match. The germline V gene encodes CDR1 SGHKS and CDR2 YYEKEE (reference sequence).

This sequence joins TRBV7-3 and TRBJ2-1; D is perhaps TRBD1 (6 bases). V dropped 1 base and J dropped 4 bases, with 8 bases sitting between them. Per germline, CDR1 SGHTA and CDR2 FQGTGA. The CDR3 sequence is 14 residues long. The CDR3 DNA is TGTGCCAGCAGCTTAAACACAGGGTACAATGAGCAGTTCTTC. Its protein product is CASSLNTGYNEQFF.

V and J are TRBV4-2 and TRBJ1-6; D remains unclear. Looked up from germline, CDR1 is LGHNA and CDR2 is YNFKEQ. This CDR3 is built from 11 residues. V was clipped by 5 bases and J by 10 bases, with 6 bases between them. The CDR3 DNA follows: TGTGCCAGCAGCGCGGTCTCACCCCTCCACTTT. It encodes CASSAVSPLHF.

The CDR3 DNA is TGTGCCTGGACAGGCTACTCTGGAAACACCATATATTTT. It yields the protein CAWTGYSGNTIYF. This sequence joins TRBV30 and TRBJ1-3; no clear D. V lost 4 bases and J lost 0, with 7 bases in between. The length of the CDR3 is 13 residues. Germline V gene data show CDR1 as GTSNPN and CDR2 as SVGIG (reference sequence).

The chain couples TRBV11-3 to TRBJ1-1; D ambiguous. With 0 bases removed from V and 0 bases from J, the gap between germline ends came to 2 bases. The length of the CDR3 is 13 residues. Germline CDR1 and CDR2: SGHNT and YENEEA. The CDR3 DNA reads TGTGCCAGCAGCTTAGACATGAACACTGAAGCTTTCTTT. Its translation: CASSLDMNTEAFF.

The J gene is TRBJ1-1, the V gene TRBV12-3 or TRBV12-4, with D maybe TRBD1 (6 bases). V was pared by 3 bases and J by 4 bases, with 9 bases between. This CDR3 spans 13 amino acids. The CDR3 DNA is TGTGCCAGCAGTTTTTCAGGGGTCACTGAAGCTTTCTTT. Translating it yields CASSFSGVTEAFF.

The chain couples TRBV30 to TRBJ1-3; D remains unclear. The CDR3 covers 12 residues. The ends were cut back, 4 bases at V and 1 base at J, with 5 bases in the middle. Germline CDR1 reads GTSNPN; CDR2 reads SVGIG (reference sequence). CDR3 nucleotides: TGTGCCTGGAAGAGGTCTGGAAACACCATATATTTT. Translating gives CAWKRSGNTIYF.

CDR3 sequence reads: CASSLAGPLAKNIQYF. CDR3 DNA: TGTGCCAGCAGCTTGGCAGGGCCCCTAGCCAAAAACATTCAGTACTTC. The chain couples TRBV5-4 to TRBJ2-4, with a tentative D call TRBD1 (5 bases). The CDR3 spans 16 residues. CDR1 is SGHNT, CDR2 YYREEE, per germline (reference sequence). V was trimmed by 0 bases and J by 0 bases, leaving 10 bases between them.

The rearrangement joins TRBV19 to TRBJ1-2; 8 bases line up with TRBD1. V lost 3 bases to trimming and J lost 7 bases; unmatched junction nucleotides: 7. The CDR3 covers 14 residues. CDR1 is LNHDA and CDR2 is SQIVND in the germline V gene (reference sequence). In DNA form, the CDR3 reads TGTGCCAGTAGTATCGCCCAGGGGGCTGGTGGCTACACCTTC. It specifies CASSIAQGAGGYTF.

This chain links TRBV7-2 with TRBJ1-2; no clear D gene. V was pared by 2 bases and J by 0 bases, with 7 bases between. CDR1 and CDR2 from the germline V gene are SGHTA and FQGNSA. The CDR3 covers 14 residues. CDR3 protein: CASSLFIPNYGYTF. The CDR3 DNA is TGTGCCAGCAGCTTATTTATCCCTAACTATGGCTACACCTTC.

This sequence joins TRBV29-1 and TRBJ1-2; no clear D. Trimming stripped 0 bases from V and 0 bases from J, with 20 bases between. Germline V gives CDR1 SQVTM, CDR2 ANQGSEA. This CDR3 has 18 residues. The CDR3 DNA is TGCAGCGTTGAAGATAAGACTTGGCCGGGGTCGACTAACTATGGCTACACCTTC. The encoded protein is CSVEDKTWPGSTNYGYTF.